This note documents a single TCR beta chain sequence. The antigen is undetermined. The sample is drawn from a study of identical twins. MiXCR, applied by TCRdb to the 5' RACE reads, yields one record per CDR3 protein. Seen here are fewer than 250,000 distinct CDR3 sequences, around a tenth observed once, and the top ten hold roughly 5%. The study's findings and limits: Sharing of beta out-of-frame sequences by twins showed a weaker excess. Fewer insertions were carried by abundant cord blood beta clonotypes, but none was seen in memory repertoires.

The sequence was obtained from a woman aged 18-30 years in good health. Sequenced: memory (CD45RO+) T cells sorted from blood.

CDR3 sequence (DNA): TGTGCCAGCAGTTTGAATTCCGGGGGCCGGTACGAGCAGTACTTC. Translation: CASSLNSGGRYEQYF. This chain joins TRBV12-3 or TRBV12-4 and TRBJ2-7; D assignment may be TRBD1 or TRBD2 (6 bases each). Trimming stripped 3 bases from V and 4 bases from J, with 16 bases between. The CDR3 contains 15 residues.